Detailed here is one T cell receptor beta chain. Authors' methods: From reference gene primer amplification, estimates of nucleated cell counts were derived. Sequencing was performed with immunoSEQ multiplex PCR; in TCRdb, only in-frame clones are kept and a portion is missing. That table is the source of V, J and clone size, and D and trimming were worked out from the DNA. Here the sample spans 75,000 to 90,000 clones, roughly 86% being singletons. This sample stems from a study of blood T cell repertoires in COVID-19. Whole-study context: Whether acute or convalescent, the COVID-19 samples came from the United States, Italy and Spain. Sample material is recorded as cDNA or gDNA derived from T cells, B-cell-depleted T cells, or PBMCs.

This receptor was taken from a man between 50 and 59 years old with active or convalescent COVID-19. The specimen sequenced was peripheral blood.

CDR3 loop: CASSFGTGGVGETQYF. CDR3 nucleotide sequence: TGTGCCAGCAGCTTCGGGACAGGGGGAGTTGGGGAGACCCAGTACTTC. V is TRBV11-2 and J is TRBJ2-5, with 11 bases matching TRBD1. J gave up 5 bases and V 3 bases, and 8 bases lay outside the gene matches. The length of the CDR3 is 16 residues. Germline CDR1 reads SGHAT; CDR2 reads FQNNGV.